This T cell receptor beta chain was recorded in a study of chemoradiotherapy in HPV16-positive cancers. At the level of the study: Functional T-cell assays on a couple of HPV16-positive patients' cells defined candidate HPV-specific clones and common TCR motifs.

Points from the study as a whole: Non-HPV-specific T cells did not expand in tumors during treatment, whereas candidate HPV-specific clones and E7-related motifs did.

On this clone: Its antigen is still unknown. The sample has other DNA sequences that encode this CDR3 too.

Samples were taken several times over chemoradiotherapy. Sequencing used immunoSEQ multiplex PCR; TCRdb keeps in-frame clones, though not all of them. The table lists 1,000 or so clones, roughly nine tenths of them singletons. The sequencing here drew on tumor tissue, taken from a patient who underwent chemoradiotherapy. The TCR originated in a human donor with HPV-associated anogenital cancer.

CDR3 protein: CTSSLRGLRKTYGYTF. As DNA, the CDR3 is TGCACCAGCAGTCTCCGGGGTTTGCGAAAGACCTATGGCTACACCTTC. The chain combines TRBV1 with TRBJ1-2. TRBV1 is flagged as a pseudogene. This CDR3 is 16 amino acids long.